This TCR beta chain was found in a study of blood T cell repertoires in COVID-19. Overall study: The United States, Italy and Spain supplied acute and convalescent COVID-19 samples. In each case, the material was cDNA or gDNA derived from T cells, B-cell-depleted T cells, or PBMCs.

Authors' processing steps: Reference gene primer amplification in the assay estimated nucleated cell counts. TCRdb keeps only in-frame clones here, not all; method: immunoSEQ multiplex PCR. V, J and clone size derive from that table, while D and trimming were established from the DNA sequence. The sample lists fewer than 40,000 clones, roughly 85% occurring once. Trimming cost V 6 bases and J 6 bases; bases outside gene matches: 7. The CDR3 extends over 15 amino acids. Per germline, CDR1 MNHEY and CDR2 SVGAGI. The TCR was taken from a human donor in a cohort sampled during active COVID-19. This chain connects TRBV6-5 to TRBJ2-2; 10 nucleotides match TRBD2. Sequenced input: peripheral blood. In DNA form, the CDR3 reads TGTGCCAGCAGAAGAATGGGACTAGCGTCCGGGGAGCTGTTTTTT. The encoded protein is CASRRMGLASGELFF.